The 15 T cell receptor beta chains in this list originate from one sample, sequenced in a study of blood T cell repertoires in COVID-19. Produced via immunoSEQ multiplex PCR; TCRdb's table is partial and in-frame only. The sample carries about 300,000 clones, around 86% recorded once. Specimen: PBMCs or T cells enriched from blood (not recorded which). The receptors shown here come from a woman younger than 35 who had recovered from COVID-19.

The V and J genes are TRBV5-4 and TRBJ1-6; possibly TRBD1 for D (5 bases). The CDR3 extends over 14 amino acids. Germline V CDR1 and CDR2: SGHNT, YYREEE (reference sequence). Between the trimmed V and J ends, which lost 3 bases and 15 bases, there was a span of 19 bases. The CDR3 reads CASSSGTSHTRLHF. DNA for the CDR3: TGTGCCAGCAGCTCCGGGACTTCACACACACGCCTCCACTTT.

The rearrangement joins TRBV9 to TRBJ2-7, with 8 bases aligning to TRBD2. V shed 2 bases, J shed 5 bases, and the junction held 6 bases outside the gene matches. The CDR3 is made up of 14 amino acids. The germline V gene has CDR1 SGDLS and CDR2 YYNGEE. The CDR3 bases are TGTGCCAGCAGCGTGGGACTAGGATTGGACGAGCAGTACTTC. Its translation is CASSVGLGLDEQYF.

V is TRBV30 and J is TRBJ1-1; the D is unclear. The CDR3 totals 13 residues. Trimming removed 4 bases at V and 11 bases at J, with 20 bases between. CDR1 and CDR2 from the germline V gene are GTSNPN and SVGIG (reference sequence). CDR3 region: CAWTITAGTEAFF. Here the CDR3 DNA reads TGTGCCTGGACCATAACGGCAGGTACCGAGGCTTTCTTT.

CDR3 sequence: CASSIDYFREQYF. DNA for the CDR3: TGTGCCAGTAGTATAGATTACTTCCGCGAGCAGTACTTC. J is TRBJ2-7 and V is TRBV19, with D unresolved. V shed 0 bases and J shed 6 bases, with 9 bases lying between them. The germline CDR1 and CDR2 sequences are LNHDA and SQIVND (reference sequence). This CDR3 has 13 amino acids.

The chain combines TRBV7-2 with TRBJ2-4, with TRBD1 matching 10 bases. The CDR3 contains 13 residues. Looked up from germline, CDR1 is SGHTA and CDR2 is FQGNSA. The V and J ends lost 5 bases and 15 bases, in that order; junction bases with no gene match: 10. The CDR3 is CASSRTGGDPRYF. The CDR3 region has the DNA TGTGCCAGCAGCAGGACAGGGGGTGACCCCAGGTACTTC. The complete variable domain, with remaining parts taken from reference TRBV7-2 and TRBJ2-4, reads GAGVSQSPSNKVTEKGKDVELRCDPISGHTALYWYRQSLGQGLEFLIYFQGNSAPDKSGLPSDRFSAERTGGSVSTLTIQRTQQEDSAVYLCASSRTGGDPRYFGAGTRLSVL.

The J gene is TRBJ2-7, the V gene TRBV2; D is ambiguous. This CDR3 spans 11 amino acids. V lost 5 bases to trimming and J lost 4 bases, with 6 bases between them. Germline CDR1 reads SNHLY; CDR2 reads FYNNEI. As DNA, the CDR3 is TGTGCCAGCAGTTCAATTTACGAGCAGTACTTC. Its protein is CASSSIYEQYF.

The chain employs TRBV6-5 and TRBJ1-3; D is undetermined. Germline V CDR1 and CDR2: MNHEY, SVGAGI. The CDR3 extends over 16 amino acids. V was trimmed by 3 bases and J by 0 bases, leaving 12 bases between them. For the CDR3, the DNA is TGTGCCAGCAGTTATCTATCGGGGAGCTCTGGAAACACCATATATTTT. Encoded protein: CASSYLSGSSGNTIYF.

V and J are TRBV30 and TRBJ1-4; D may be TRBD1 (5 bases). This CDR3 comprises 13 residues. Trimming pared 8 bases from V and 1 base from J, leaving 11 bases between. Germline CDR1 GTSNPN, CDR2 SVGIG (reference sequence). The CDR3 DNA reads TGTGCCGGCAGGGATCGAACTAATGAAAAACTGTTTTTT. This gives the protein CAGRDRTNEKLFF.

DNA for the CDR3: TGTGCCAGCAGTTTCCAGGGGACAGATACGCAGTATTTT. This codes for CASSFQGTDTQYF. The chain is built from TRBV27 and TRBJ2-3; tentatively, D is TRBD1 (6 bases). Germline assignment: CDR1 MNHEY and CDR2 SMNVEV (reference sequence). This CDR3 is built from 13 residues. V lost 3 bases, J lost 3 bases, and 7 bases lay in between.

This clone came up a few times. V gene TRBV7-8 combines with J gene TRBJ1-3; 8 bases line up with TRBD1. The germline V gene has CDR1 SGHVS and CDR2 FQNEAQ. J was trimmed by 0 bases and V by 5 bases; bases with no gene match: 9. The CDR3 loop spans 17 amino acids. In DNA, the CDR3 is TGTGCCAGCAGCCTTAGAGGACAGGGAAGCTCTGGAAACACCATATATTTT. Translating it yields CASSLRGQGSSGNTIYF.

This CDR3 reads CASSPLQGGNSPLHF. The CDR3 DNA reads as TGTGCCAGCAGTCCCCTGCAGGGGGGAAATTCACCCCTCCACTTT. The chain employs TRBV6-5 and TRBJ1-6; 7 bases match TRBD1. J lost 7 bases, V lost 5 bases, and 8 bases had no gene match. The CDR3 totals 15 residues. Germline-derived CDR1 and CDR2 are MNHEY and SVGAGI.

The V call is TRBV5-1, the J call TRBJ2-7, with D perhaps TRBD1 (7 bases). Germline CDR1 is SGHRS and CDR2 is YFSETQ. The CDR3 covers 16 residues. The ends were cut back, 4 bases at V and 1 base at J, with 18 bases in the middle. CDR3 nucleotide sequence: TGCGCCAGCAGCGCACCAGGGGGGTTAAGATCCTACGAGCAGTACTTC. This sequence encodes CASSAPGGLRSYEQYF.

The count of this clone is one. The J gene is TRBJ2-7, the V gene TRBV4-2; TRBD1 aligns across 8 bases. Germline V gene lookup returns CDR1 LGHNA and CDR2 YNFKEQ. The J segment lost 0 bases and the V segment lost 0 bases, leaving 7 bases of the junction unmatched. The CDR3 loop spans 17 amino acids. The CDR3 DNA follows: TGTGCCAGCAGCCAAGATTTAGGACAGGGAAGCTCCTACGAGCAGTACTTC. Its protein product is CASSQDLGQGSSYEQYF.

J is TRBJ2-1 and V is TRBV19; the match to TRBD1 covers 7 bases. The junction had 6 bases not matched to a gene; V was cut back by 0 bases and J by 7 bases. Germline V gene data show CDR1 as LNHDA and CDR2 as SQIVND (reference sequence). The CDR3 sequence is 15 residues long. The CDR3 sequence: CASSIDETGANEQFF. The CDR3 bases are TGTGCCAGTAGTATAGATGAAACAGGGGCTAATGAGCAGTTCTTC.

The chain is built from TRBV7-9 and TRBJ2-3; maybe TRBD2 (6 bases). The length of the CDR3 is 13 residues. Per the germline V gene, CDR1 is SEHNR and CDR2 is FQNEAQ (reference sequence). The germline V and J ends were trimmed by 6 bases and 2 bases, with 9 bases remaining between them. The CDR3 DNA is TGTGCCAGCAGTATAGCGGACACAGATACGCAGTATTTT. Translated, it gives CASSIADTDTQYF. Full variable domain (remainder filled in from reference TRBV7-9 and TRBJ2-3): DTGVSQNPRHKITKRGQNVTFRCDPISEHNRLYWYRQTLGQGPEFLTYFQNEAQLEKSRLLSDRFSAERPKGSFSTLEIQRTEQGDSAMYLCASSIADTDTQYFGPGTRLTVL.